Each of the 12 T cell receptor beta chains below was sequenced from the same sample in a study of esophageal squamous cell carcinoma under preoperative chemotherapy. Each CDR3 protein gets one entry after TCRdb re-called the PCR reads with MiXCR. The sample has about 30,000 distinct CDR3 sequences, roughly 50% seen once. Described time point: before preoperative PTX-NDP chemotherapy. The specimen was collected from a patient given preoperative chemotherapy. These receptors came from a human donor with esophageal squamous cell carcinoma. The donor label of this sample is uncertain.

Of note for this clonotype: The germline gene is not matched at one end of the junction; a read error may be the cause. The J gene is TRBJ2-5, the V gene TRBV7-6; D may match TRBD1 or TRBD2 (6 bases each). Germline CDR1 and CDR2: SGHVS and FNYEAQ. The CDR3 contains 14 residues. The CDR3 is CAGNGGRDQDTQYF. CDR3 coding DNA: TGTGCGGGGAACGGGGGCCGCGACCAAGATACCCAGTACTTC.

In nucleotides, the CDR3 is TGTGCCAGCAGGGTACTCGGGGGCGGGGACAAAGAGACCCAGTACTTC. It encodes CASRVLGGGDKETQYF. The rearrangement links TRBV7-2 to TRBJ2-5; D may match TRBD1 or TRBD2 (6 bases each). Germline CDR1 reads SGHTA; CDR2 reads FQGNSA. The CDR3 length is 16 residues. The V end was cut by 6 bases, the J end by 3 bases, with 20 bases between.

The chain joins TRBV10-2 to TRBJ2-1; D gene ambiguous. CDR1 and CDR2 (germline): WSHSY, SAAADI. This CDR3 comprises 12 residues. CDR3 DNA sequence: TGCTGGCGCAGTGAGTTTGGAATTGAGCAGTTCTTC. Translation: CWRSEFGIEQFF.

Of note for this clonotype: As the CDR3 is not closed by the conserved phenylalanine or tryptophan, this likely results from a read error. The limits of the CDR3 on the DNA are not certain, so only TCRdb's listed CDR3 is given. This rearrangement joins TRBV12-3 or TRBV12-4 to TRBJ1-6. The CDR3 is 10 residues long, ends included. CDR3 amino acids: CASSLAKRER.

This clonotype has a count of ten or more. The chain links TRBV7-2 to TRBJ2-1; TRBD2 agrees at 11 bases. The CDR3 has 16 residues. V lost 3 bases and J lost 3; bases outside the gene matches: 4. CDR1 and CDR2 (germline): SGHTA, FQGNSA. The CDR3 DNA is TGTGCCAGCAGCTTTTCCGGGACTAGCGGCTACAATGAGCAGTTCTTC. This sequence encodes CASSFSGTSGYNEQFF.

With respect to this clonotype: At one end the junction does not follow the germline gene, possibly because of a read error. The chain carries TRBV7-6 and TRBJ2-3; TRBD1 or TRBD2 may be the D gene (5 bases each). Germline V gene data show CDR1 as SGHVS and CDR2 as FNYEAQ. This CDR3 region has 15 residues. CDR3 residues: CASGSGLWGKDTQYF. CDR3 DNA: TGTGCCAGCGGCTCGGGGCTGTGGGGCAAAGATACGCAGTACTTT.

This clonotype turned up a few times. This chain uses TRBV7-3 with TRBJ2-3, with a tentative D call TRBD2 (5 bases). The germline V gene encodes CDR1 SGHTA and CDR2 FQGTGA. The length of the CDR3 is 16 residues. Trimming stripped 2 bases from V and 0 bases from J, with 12 bases between. The CDR3 reads CASSLVSGSSTDTQYF. Written as DNA, the CDR3 is TGTGCCAGCAGCTTAGTCAGCGGTTCAAGCACAGATACGCAGTATTTT.

This clonotype was counted ten times or more. The chain couples TRBV6-1 to TRBJ1-1; D uncertain. There are 11 residues in the CDR3. V dropped 4 bases and J dropped 8 bases, with 8 bases sitting between them. Germline V CDR1 and CDR2: MNHNS, SASEGT. The CDR3 spells CASSALFEAFF. In DNA form, the CDR3 reads TGTGCCAGCAGTGCTTTATTCGAAGCTTTCTTT.

As for this clonotype: The missing conserved phenylalanine or tryptophan at the end of this CDR3 makes a read error likely. The limits of the CDR3 on the DNA are not certain, so only TCRdb's listed CDR3 is given. This CDR3 reads CASSLDGRQATRLS. The chain employs TRBV7-6 and TRBJ2-5; the DNA was not compared with TRBD1, the D call given in the table. The CDR3 comprises 14 residues, both ends counted. Germline loops: CDR1 SGHVS, CDR2 FNYEAQ.

This clonotype was observed a handful of times. The rearrangement joins TRBV6-5 to TRBJ2-1; 7 nucleotides agree with TRBD2. With 4 bases clipped from V and 2 bases from J, the junction kept 5 bases outside the gene matches. The CDR3 sequence is 15 residues long. Germline CDR1 and CDR2: MNHEY and SVGAGI. The CDR3 DNA sequence: TGTGCCAGCAGTTCATCTAGCGGACCCTACAATGAGCAGTTCTTC. It translates to CASSSSSGPYNEQFF.

In this sample, this clonotype turned up once. An end of the junction does not agree with germline; a read error may underlie this. The chain uses TRBV7-8 and TRBJ2-3, with a tentative D call TRBD2 (7 bases). Germline loops: CDR1 SGHVS, CDR2 FQNEAQ. The CDR3 length is 15 residues. The CDR3 here is CAGGLRQRDTDTQYF. The CDR3 DNA reads TGTGCCGGGGGCTTACGCCAGCGGGACACAGATACGCAGTATTTC.

With regard to this clonotype: At one end, the junction sequence differs from germline, possibly due to a read error. The chain uses TRBV7-2 and TRBJ2-3; no definite D call. The CDR3 has 12 amino acids. The germline V gene encodes CDR1 SGHTA and CDR2 FQGNSA. CDR3 sequence (DNA): TGTGCCGGCGGCTTAGTTCAAGAGACGCAGTACTTT. It translates to CAGGLVQETQYF.